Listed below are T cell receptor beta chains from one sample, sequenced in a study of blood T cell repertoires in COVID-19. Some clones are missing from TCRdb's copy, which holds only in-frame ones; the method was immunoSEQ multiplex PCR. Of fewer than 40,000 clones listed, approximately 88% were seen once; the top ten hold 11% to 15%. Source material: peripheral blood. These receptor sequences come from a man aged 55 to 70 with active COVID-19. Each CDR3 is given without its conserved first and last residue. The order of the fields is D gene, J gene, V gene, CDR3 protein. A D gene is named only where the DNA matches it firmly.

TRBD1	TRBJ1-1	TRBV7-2	ASREGQGLTTEAF
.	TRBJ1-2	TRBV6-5	ASIQGSIHYGYT
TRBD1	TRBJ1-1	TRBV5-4	ASGRQGGNTEAF
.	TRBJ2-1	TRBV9	ASSVERRLQF
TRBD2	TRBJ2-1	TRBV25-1	ASSVTSASANEQF
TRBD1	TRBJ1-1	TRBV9	ASGRQGSFSNTEAF
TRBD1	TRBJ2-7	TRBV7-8	ASSWGTGGEQY
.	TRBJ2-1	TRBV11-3	ASSPDRRGNEQF
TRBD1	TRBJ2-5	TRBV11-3	ASSPRQGSETQY
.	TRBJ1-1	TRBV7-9	ASSLARGMNTEAF
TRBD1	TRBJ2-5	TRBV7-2	ASRPTGRETQY
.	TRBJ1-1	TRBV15	ATSREVDSNTEAF
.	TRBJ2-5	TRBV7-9	ASSLALSSETQY
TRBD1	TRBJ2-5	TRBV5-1	ASSLGQGRKTQY
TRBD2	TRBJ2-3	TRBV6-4	ASSDSTLPGTSGRITDTQY
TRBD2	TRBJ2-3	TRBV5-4	ASSLVGGRGTDTQY
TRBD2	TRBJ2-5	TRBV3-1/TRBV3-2	ASSSGGSGRAGETQY
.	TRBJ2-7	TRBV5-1	ASSLGPTSSEQY
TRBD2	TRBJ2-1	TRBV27	ASSLSGTSYNEQF
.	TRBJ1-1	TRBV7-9	ASSLTQGNTEAF
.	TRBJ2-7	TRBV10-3	AISSTHYEQY
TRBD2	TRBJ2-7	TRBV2	ASSVLAGGTEQY
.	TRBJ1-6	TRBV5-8	ASSSGQSTYNSPLH
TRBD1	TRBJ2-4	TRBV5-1	ASSRAGTGNIQY
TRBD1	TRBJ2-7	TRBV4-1	ASSPSSGGPYEQY
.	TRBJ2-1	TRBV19	ASSYDGSSYNEQF
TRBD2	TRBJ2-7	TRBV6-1	ASSEGTSGYAYEQY
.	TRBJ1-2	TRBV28	ASSSGGPTTIGYT
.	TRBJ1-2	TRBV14	ASSPPGGLYGYT
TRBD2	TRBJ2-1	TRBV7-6	ASSPVAGVRYNEQF
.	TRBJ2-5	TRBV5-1	ASSHRRGEETQY
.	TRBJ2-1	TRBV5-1	ASSLEQQTYNEQF
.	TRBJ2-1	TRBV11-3	ASSLGGFSYNEQF
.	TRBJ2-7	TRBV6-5	ASKGNGRSYEQY
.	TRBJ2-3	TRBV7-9	ASSFVGLGAADTQY
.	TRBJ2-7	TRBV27	ASSLRSQGTYEQY
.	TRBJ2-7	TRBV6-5	ASRAGVTYEQY
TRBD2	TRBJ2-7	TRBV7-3	ASSPGTSAGSQQY
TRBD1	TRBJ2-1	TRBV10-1	ASSDTGTGTYNEQF
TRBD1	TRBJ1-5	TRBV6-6	ASSLDRGGIYSNQPQH
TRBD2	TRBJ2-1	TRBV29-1	SAAPGLAYNEQF
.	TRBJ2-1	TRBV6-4	ASSDQGNEQF
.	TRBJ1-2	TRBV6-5	ASRGSFHGYT
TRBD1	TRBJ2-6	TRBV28	ASRTTDRAFQPSGANVLT
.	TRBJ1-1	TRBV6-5	ASSYGEVNTEAF
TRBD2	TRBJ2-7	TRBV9	ASSPIAGTSSYEQY
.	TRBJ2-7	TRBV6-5	ASARGSPYEQY
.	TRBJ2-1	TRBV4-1	ASSQDLGQAFNEQF
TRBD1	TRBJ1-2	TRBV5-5	ASSVDRVNYGYT
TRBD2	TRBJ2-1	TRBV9	ASSVVLAGYNEQF
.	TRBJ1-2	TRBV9	ASSVDRNYGYT
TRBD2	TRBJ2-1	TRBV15	ATSRDLPVPGLAGRGNEQF
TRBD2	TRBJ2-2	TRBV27	ASSARGGTNTGELF